This T cell receptor beta chain was recovered during a study of T cell responses to AZD1222 COVID-19 vaccine. Study results and limitations: After the peak T cell response, and only then, were repertoires sampled. White British donors predominated, females outnumbered males, and clonal diversity was possibly underestimated.

This table comes from immunoSEQ multiplex PCR, and its TCRdb copy is limited to in-frame clones, with some not included. The data show around 150,000 clones, more than 85% seen once. This CDR3 spans 17 amino acids. V shed 5 bases and J shed 6 bases, with 23 bases lying between them. From germline, CDR1 is LNHNV and CDR2 YYDKDF (reference sequence). Remarks on this clone: Its antigen is currently unknown.

Recipients boosted at about 4 weeks or about 12 weeks are pooled. The V call is TRBV15, the J call TRBJ2-1; maybe TRBD1 (6 bases). This clonotype originated in an adult who received the AZD1222 COVID-19 vaccine. The specimen was peripheral blood, collected 28 days after the second AZD1222 dose. For the CDR3, the DNA is TGTGCCACCAGCCAATTGCTCGGCCCAGGGGACACCAATGAGCAGTTCTTC. Translation gives CATSQLLGPGDTNEQFF.